Sequencing of this T cell receptor (beta chain) was carried out in a study of shared clonotypes between healthy human individuals. Study-level background: There were three CD4 naive, three CD4 memory, two CD8 naive and one CD8 memory plates per donor.

This clone was detected once. Germline assignment: CDR1 KGHSH and CDR2 LQKENI. The length of the CDR3 is 14 residues. Trimming cost V 6 bases and J 5 bases; bases outside gene matches: 4. All donors were Caucasian adults living in Nashville, Tennessee. Subsets obtained from CD4+ cells comprised CD45RA+ naive and CD45RA-negative memory cells. Per the authors' pipeline: ImmunoSEQ junction-only sequences lacked quality scores, so their filtering differed. Sequenced by immunoSEQ multiplex PCR; TCRdb stores in-frame clones only, minus some. The DNA gave D and trimming, while V, J and clone size come from that table. The table lists about 960,000 clones, around 80% of them singletons, with about 1.5% in the top ten.

V usage is TRBV18 and J usage is TRBJ2-2, with 9 positions matching TRBD1. The clonotype comes from a man younger than 30 in good health. Input material: memory CD4+ T cells sorted from blood. Subset in this sample: CD45RA-negative fraction. CDR3 DNA sequence: TGTGCCAGCTCTGGGACAGGGAGGACCGGGGAGCTGTTTTTT. It specifies CASSGTGRTGELFF.